Presented here are 8 T cell receptor beta chains from one specimen sequenced in a study of T cells in women clearing cervical HPV infection. Some clones are missing from TCRdb's copy, which holds only in-frame ones; the method was immunoSEQ multiplex PCR. The sample holds 20,000 to 25,000 clones. The sample consisted of blood buffy coat. These receptors were obtained from a woman aged 18 to 75 with a cervical HPV16 infection that either progressed to CIN3+ or cleared (not recorded which).

A note on this clone: The read terminates 3 residues before the CDR3 end, so the remaining end is supplied by the germline J gene. The same CDR3 also results from other DNA sequences found in this sample. The chain employs TRBV20-1 and TRBJ1-3, with TRBD1 as a possible D gene (6 bases). Trimming left V 6 bases short and J 5 bases short, with 14 bases between. The germline V gene has CDR1 DFQATT and CDR2 SNEGSKA (reference sequence). CDR3 length: 13 residues. CDR3 sequence: CSAYTGNRNTIYF. The CDR3 DNA, read in part, is TGCAGTGCCTATACAGGGAATAGAAACACC.

A word on this clone: The observed sequence ends 3 residues before the CDR3 terminus, with the missing tail filled in from the germline J gene. This chain links TRBV20-1 with TRBJ2-7; TRBD1 matches at 9 bases. Germline assignment: CDR1 DFQATT and CDR2 SNEGSKA (reference sequence). This CDR3 contains 13 residues. Germline trimming cut 6 bases from V and 4 bases from J; bases unmatched to any gene: 7. CDR3 DNA (partial): TGCAGTGCCCCGGGACAGGGCGGATACGAG. This encodes CSAPGQGGYE. The full CDR3 reads CSAPGQGGYEQYF.

Comments on this clone: One end of the junction is discordant with germline, which a read error may explain. The CDR3 end falls 3 residues outside the read, so it is completed with the germline J gene. Other DNA sequences in the sample encode the same CDR3. The chain couples TRBV5-1 to TRBJ1-3; D gene uncertain. The CDR3 consists of 13 residues. The germline V gene has CDR1 SGHRS and CDR2 YFSETQ. This CDR3 reads CASSATGGNTIYF. The sequenced part of the CDR3 DNA is TGCGCCAGCAGCGCTACGGGTGGAAACACT.

CDR3 residues: CASSQLFSGTEAFF. Partial CDR3 DNA: TGTGCCAGCAGCCAGCTGTTCTCGGGCACTGAA. J is TRBJ1-1 and V is TRBV4-2; D not resolved. The sequence runs out 3 residues before the end of the CDR3; the remainder is reconstructed from the germline J gene. In germline, CDR1 is LGHNA, CDR2 YNFKEQ. The germline V and J ends were trimmed by 3 bases and 4 bases, with 12 bases remaining between them. There are 14 residues in the CDR3.

About this clone: The read finishes 3 residues shy of the CDR3 end, and the germline J gene is used to complete it. The genes are TRBV5-1 and TRBJ2-7; D not certain. The CDR3 extends over 12 amino acids. Germline V gives CDR1 SGHRS, CDR2 YFSETQ. Trimming took 1 base from V and 6 from J, leaving 8 bases between them. CDR3 amino acids: CASSLTPVEQYF. The sequenced CDR3 bases are TGCGCCAGCAGCTTGACCCCAGTCGAG.

Turning to this clone: The junction and the germline gene differ at one end; a read error may be behind it. Sequencing ends 3 residues short of the CDR3 end; the germline J gene provides the rest. At the DNA level, this CDR3 is encoded by other sequences in the same sample as well. The genes are TRBV6-1 and TRBJ1-2; 9 bases are a match to TRBD1. The CDR3 consists of 16 residues. Germline CDR1 is MNHNS and CDR2 is SASEGT. CDR3 protein: CASSEFFGQGHYGYTF. CDR3 DNA, as far as it was read: TGTGCCAGTAGTGAATTTTTTGGACAGGGGCACTATGGC.

As to this clone: The CDR3 is cut off 3 residues early in the read; its end comes from the germline J gene. The chain recombines TRBV19 with TRBJ2-1; D call uncertain. The CDR3 spans 14 residues. Per the germline V gene, CDR1 is LNHDA and CDR2 is SQIVND (reference sequence). V lost 6 bases and J 6 bases, leaving 15 bases between the germline ends. The sequenced part of the CDR3 DNA is TGTGCCAGTAGAGGGTATACAATGAGCAATGAG. Its translation is CASRGYTMSNE. The whole CDR3 is CASRGYTMSNEQFF.

In regard to this clone: With the read ending 3 residues before the CDR3 end, the germline J gene is used to fill in that end. The V call is TRBV5-1, the J call TRBJ1-1; possibly TRBD1 for D (5 bases). V lost 8 bases and J 6 bases, leaving 17 bases between the germline ends. Germline V gene data show CDR1 as SGHRS and CDR2 as YFSETQ. The CDR3 spans 13 residues. CDR3 sequence: CASMVRAGAEAFF. The DNA read from the CDR3 is TGCGCCAGTATGGTCAGGGCTGGTGCTGAA.